This entry features one T cell receptor beta chain sequence. Its antigen is not known. CD45RO-negative cells were positively selected for CCR7, leaving out terminally differentiated effector memory CD45RA+ cells. V was trimmed by 0 bases and J by 6 bases, leaving 15 bases between them. The CDR3 spans 15 residues. The germline V gene has CDR1 LNHNV and CDR2 YYDKDF (reference sequence). This record comes from a study of shared clonotypes between healthy human individuals. Study-wide results and caveats: Blood was the only sampled material, and tissue repertoires likely differ. Estimated richness was generally greater in naive than memory subsets.

Genomic DNA from each subset was divided evenly over several immunoSEQ plates. Only in-frame clones appear in the TCRdb table, and some are missing; sequencing was by immunoSEQ multiplex PCR. The repertoire holds about 2 million clones, with around 96% as singletons. The sequence derives from a man younger than 30 in good health. The sample was naive CD8+ T cells sorted from blood. This sequence joins TRBV15 and TRBJ2-7; tentative D call: TRBD2 (5 bases). CDR3 sequence (DNA): TGTGCCACCAGCAGAGATAACTGGGGAAGCGGCGAGCAGTACTTC. Its protein product is CATSRDNWGSGEQYF.